These 26 T cell receptor beta chains were all obtained from the same sample, sequenced in a study of blood T cell repertoires in COVID-19. TCRdb's copy holds only in-frame clones and misses some; the assay was immunoSEQ multiplex PCR. The sample holds under 200,000 clones, around 84% seen once. The sample consisted of peripheral blood. Every receptor here comes from a woman in her seventies with COVID-19, enrolled during active disease.

In this sample, this clone turned up a few times. The V and J genes are TRBV7-2 and TRBJ1-1; the D is unclear. Germline V gene lookup returns CDR1 SGHTA and CDR2 FQGNSA. Trimming took 5 bases from V and 1 from J, leaving 8 bases between them. The length of the CDR3 is 13 residues. The CDR3 nucleotides are TGTGCCAGCAGCCAGCAGGAGAACACTGAAGCTTTCTTT. It codes for CASSQQENTEAFF. Filled out from reference TRBV7-2 and TRBJ1-1, the complete variable domain reads GAGVSQSPSNKVTEKGKDVELRCDPISGHTALYWYRQSLGQGLEFLIYFQGNSAPDKSGLPSDRFSAERTGGSVSTLTIQRTQQEDSAVYLCASSQQENTEAFFGQGTRLTVV.

The chain links TRBV5-1 to TRBJ2-1, with D tentatively TRBD1 (6 bases). Germline V lookup: CDR1 SGHRS, CDR2 YFSETQ. V was cut by 6 bases and J by 3 bases, with 19 bases left in between. The CDR3 loop spans 16 amino acids. The CDR3 coding sequence is TGCGCCAGCACCCCCCCCGGGACAACCATCTACAATGAGCAGTTCTTC. It translates to CASTPPGTTIYNEQFF.

The V gene is TRBV6-5, the J gene TRBJ1-1, with a weak D call TRBD1 (5 bases). The V gene lost 6 bases and the J gene lost 6 bases, with 17 bases spanning the gap. The CDR3 is 14 amino acids. The V gene's germline CDR1 is MNHEY and CDR2 SVGAGI. The CDR3 region is CASSLTGTLPEAFF. The CDR3 region has the DNA TGTGCCAGCAGCCTCACCGGGACTTTACCTGAAGCTTTCTTT.

V usage is TRBV12-3 or TRBV12-4 and J usage is TRBJ1-1; a possible D gene is TRBD1 (5 bases). The CDR3 extends over 12 amino acids. Trimming removed 5 bases from V and 6 bases from J, with 10 bases in between. The CDR3 coding sequence is TGTGCCAGCAGTCGGGGGGGGGCTGAAGCTTTCTTT. The encoded protein is CASSRGGAEAFF.

This clone was observed many times. V is TRBV5-1 and J is TRBJ1-6; D is perhaps TRBD1 (5 bases). V was shortened by 0 bases and J by 7 bases, with 8 bases between the two germline ends. CDR1 is SGHRS and CDR2 is YFSETQ in the germline V gene. The CDR3 contains 14 residues. CDR3 DNA: TGCGCCAGCAGCTTGGGGGGCGAGAATTCACCCCTCCACTTT. Its protein is CASSLGGENSPLHF.

The J gene is TRBJ2-1, the V gene TRBV5-1, with 12 nucleotides matching TRBD2. The CDR3 has 14 residues. V lost 5 bases, J lost 14 bases, and 11 bases stayed unmatched. Per germline, CDR1 SGHRS and CDR2 YFSETQ. The CDR3 loop reads CASRGLGLAGQEFF. As DNA, the CDR3 is TGCGCCAGCAGGGGTCTTGGACTAGCGGGGCAGGAGTTCTTC.

This chain joins TRBV28 and TRBJ2-2; 7 positions match TRBD1. V shed 6 bases and J 0 bases; nucleotides not matched to a gene: 4. Germline V gene data show CDR1 as MDHEN and CDR2 as SYDVKM. This CDR3 is 15 amino acids long. The CDR3 reads CASRPGTANTGELFF. CDR3 sequence (DNA): TGTGCCAGCAGGCCGGGGACAGCGAACACCGGGGAGCTGTTTTTT.

The chain couples TRBV28 to TRBJ2-3, with TRBD2 matching 7 bases. Germline-derived CDR1 and CDR2 are MDHEN and SYDVKM. V trimming: 6 bases; J trimming: 5 bases; junction bases outside the gene matches: 5. The CDR3 spans 13 residues. CDR3: CASRGRGEDTQYF. CDR3 DNA sequence: TGTGCCAGCAGGGGCCGGGGGGAAGATACGCAGTATTTT.

The V gene is TRBV4-1, the J gene TRBJ2-2, with D hard to call. V gave up 0 bases and J gave up 1 base, with 3 bases separating them. The CDR3 contains 14 residues. CDR1 is MGHRA, CDR2 YSYEKL, per germline. Here the CDR3 DNA reads TGCGCCAGCAGCCAAGACAAGAACACCGGGGAGCTGTTTTTT. It encodes CASSQDKNTGELFF.

The chain joins TRBV5-4 to TRBJ2-5; 12 bases are a match to TRBD2. The CDR3 is 15 amino acids. J gave up 5 bases and V 4 bases, and 6 bases lay outside the gene matches. From germline, CDR1 is SGHNT and CDR2 YYREEE (reference sequence). The CDR3 is CASSLAGGPGETQYF. The CDR3 nucleotides read TGTGCCAGCAGCCTAGCGGGGGGGCCCGGGGAGACCCAGTACTTC.

The chain recombines TRBV11-2 with TRBJ2-1, with D possibly TRBD2 on 6 matching bases. V was pared by 5 bases and J by 8 bases, with 13 bases between. The length of the CDR3 is 13 residues. Germline CDR1 is SGHAT and CDR2 is FQNNGV. The CDR3 loop reads CASSHGGRHEQFF. DNA of the CDR3: TGTGCCAGCAGCCACGGAGGGAGGCATGAGCAGTTCTTC.

The rearrangement uses TRBV19 and TRBJ2-7, with 10 bases identical to TRBD2. This CDR3 is built from 15 residues. With 3 bases clipped from V and 4 bases from J, the junction kept 6 bases outside the gene matches. Germline CDR1 is LNHDA and CDR2 is SQIVND (reference sequence). For the CDR3, the DNA is TGTGCCAGTAGTATGTCTAGCGGGAGTTTGTACGAGCAGTACTTC. This gives the protein CASSMSSGSLYEQYF.

This chain connects TRBV7-8 to TRBJ2-5; a possible D gene is TRBD2 (5 bases). The CDR3 extends over 14 amino acids. Germline V gene sequence: CDR1 SGHVS, CDR2 FQNEAQ. The ends were cut back, 2 bases at V and 5 bases at J, with 12 bases in the middle. The CDR3 loop is CASSLTAGQETQYF. CDR3 nucleotides: TGTGCCAGCAGCTTAACGGCGGGCCAGGAGACCCAGTACTTC.

The V and J genes are TRBV15 and TRBJ1-2; 7 bases fit TRBD1. Germline V gene lookup returns CDR1 LNHNV and CDR2 YYDKDF (reference sequence). V lost 0 bases to trimming and J lost 13 bases; unmatched junction nucleotides: 8. The length of the CDR3 is 13 residues. The CDR3 DNA reads as TGTGCCACCAGCAGAGAAAGCGACAGGGAATCCACCTTC. Translating gives CATSRESDRESTF.

This clone appeared once. The chain employs TRBV6-1 and TRBJ2-7, with 8 positions matching TRBD1. Germline CDR1 MNHNS, CDR2 SASEGT. Trimming at V came to 6 bases and at J to 5 bases, leaving 9 bases not matched to a gene. The CDR3 is 14 amino acids. For the CDR3, the DNA is TGTGCCAGCAGCTTCGACAGGGGAGTCCACGAGCAGTACTTC. Its translation: CASSFDRGVHEQYF.

This clone was picked up a small number of times. The chain uses TRBV19 and TRBJ1-1; D is uncertain. CDR1 is LNHDA, CDR2 SQIVND, per germline (reference sequence). The CDR3 consists of 11 residues. Trimming took off 8 bases at V and 1 base at J, with 5 bases between the two ends. The CDR3 DNA reads TGTGCCAGTGAGGAGAACACTGAAGCTTTCTTT. Its translation is CASEENTEAFF.

The chain recombines TRBV19 with TRBJ1-1, with 9 bases fitting TRBD1. J was trimmed by 10 bases and V by 4 bases; bases with no gene match: 13. CDR1 is LNHDA, CDR2 SQIVND, per germline (reference sequence). The CDR3 consists of 15 residues. This CDR3 is CASSTTGTGFFRAFF. CDR3 nucleotides: TGTGCCAGTAGTACAACCGGGACAGGGTTTTTTAGAGCTTTCTTT. The full variable domain, rest sourced from reference TRBV19 and TRBJ1-1, is DGGITQSPKYLFRKEGQNVTLSCEQNLNHDAMYWYRQDPGQGLRLIYYSQIVNDFQKGDIAEGYSVSREKKESFPLTVTSAQKNPTAFYLCASSTTGTGFFRAFFGQGTRLTVV.

This sequence joins TRBV27 and TRBJ2-5, with 15 bases lining up with TRBD2. Looked up from germline, CDR1 is MNHEY and CDR2 is SMNVEV (reference sequence). The junction had 10 bases not matched to a gene; V was cut back by 6 bases and J by 5 bases. The CDR3 spans 17 residues. CDR3 in DNA: TGTGCCAGCAGGGGACTAGCGGGAGGAGGTTCGCGGGAGACCCAGTACTTC. It is translated as CASRGLAGGGSRETQYF.

V is TRBV10-3 and J is TRBJ2-3, with D possibly matching TRBD2 (6 bases). The CDR3 sequence is 16 residues long. Germline CDR1 is ENHRY and CDR2 is SYGVKD. V lost 3 bases and J 0 bases, leaving 13 bases between the germline ends. The CDR3 DNA reads TGTGCCATCAGTGACGCTAGCGCAAGTAGCACAGATACGCAGTATTTT. Translating it yields CAISDASASSTDTQYF.

CDR3 sequence: CSVRTSGAETQYF. The DNA of the CDR3 is TGCAGCGTGAGGACTAGCGGGGCAGAGACCCAGTACTTC. The chain joins TRBV29-1 to TRBJ2-5; 12 bases are shared with TRBD2. This CDR3 contains 13 residues. From germline, CDR1 is SQVTM and CDR2 ANQGSEA. The trim removed 6 bases at V and 4 bases at J, leaving 3 bases unmatched.

CDR3 sequence (DNA): TGTGCCAGCAGACAAGAGTCCTTGAAGGGGGTAGAGACCCAGTACTTC. Amino acid sequence: CASRQESLKGVETQYF. The V gene is TRBV28, the J gene TRBJ2-5; a possible D gene is TRBD1 (6 bases). The CDR3 has 16 residues. Per germline, CDR1 MDHEN and CDR2 SYDVKM. V was clipped by 6 bases and J by 4 bases, with 21 bases between them.

The chain has TRBV3-1 (or the pseudogene TRBV3-2) and TRBJ2-5; D unresolved. CDR1 and CDR2 from the germline V gene are LGHDT and YNNKEL (reference sequence). The CDR3 runs to 12 residues. V lost 0 bases and J 6 bases, leaving 5 bases between the germline ends. CDR3 sequence (DNA): TGTGCCAGCAGCCAAGATGAGAAGACCCAGTACTTC. Encoded protein: CASSQDEKTQYF.

The chain is built from TRBV5-6 and TRBJ1-4; 7 nucleotides line up with TRBD1. CDR1 SGHDT and CDR2 YYEEEE come from the germline V gene. The V gene end was trimmed by 4 bases and the J gene end by 1 base; junction bases not matched to a gene: 10. CDR3 length equals 17 residues. CDR3 nucleotides: TGTGCCAGCAGCCGAATACCAGACAGGGAAACTAATGAAAAACTGTTTTTT. It is translated as CASSRIPDRETNEKLFF.

The chain carries TRBV12-5 and TRBJ1-2; 7 nucleotides align to TRBD1. Germline-derived CDR1 and CDR2 are LGHNT and FRNRAP. This CDR3 has 16 amino acids. The ends lost 1 base at V and 2 bases at J; junction bases unmatched: 7. For the CDR3, the DNA is TGTGCTAGTGGTTTGGGGACAGGCGACCCAAACTATGGCTACACCTTC. Translation: CASGLGTGDPNYGYTF.

The chain links TRBV4-1 to TRBJ2-7, with 12 bases aligning to TRBD2. Trimming took 1 base from V and 5 from J; bases not matched to a gene: 9. Germline V gives CDR1 MGHRA, CDR2 YSYEKL. The CDR3 contains 17 residues. The chain's CDR3 is CASSQGLAGVPPDEQYF. CDR3 bases: TGCGCCAGCAGCCAAGGACTAGCGGGAGTTCCCCCCGACGAGCAGTACTTC.

The chain combines TRBV29-1 with TRBJ2-1; 8 bases fit TRBD1. The V segment lost 7 bases and the J segment 2 bases; nucleotides outside the gene matches: 4. The CDR3 contains 13 residues. Germline CDR1 is SQVTM and CDR2 is ANQGSEA. The CDR3 sequence is CSADRVTYNEQFF. The CDR3, as DNA: TGCAGCGCGGACAGGGTAACCTACAATGAGCAGTTCTTC.